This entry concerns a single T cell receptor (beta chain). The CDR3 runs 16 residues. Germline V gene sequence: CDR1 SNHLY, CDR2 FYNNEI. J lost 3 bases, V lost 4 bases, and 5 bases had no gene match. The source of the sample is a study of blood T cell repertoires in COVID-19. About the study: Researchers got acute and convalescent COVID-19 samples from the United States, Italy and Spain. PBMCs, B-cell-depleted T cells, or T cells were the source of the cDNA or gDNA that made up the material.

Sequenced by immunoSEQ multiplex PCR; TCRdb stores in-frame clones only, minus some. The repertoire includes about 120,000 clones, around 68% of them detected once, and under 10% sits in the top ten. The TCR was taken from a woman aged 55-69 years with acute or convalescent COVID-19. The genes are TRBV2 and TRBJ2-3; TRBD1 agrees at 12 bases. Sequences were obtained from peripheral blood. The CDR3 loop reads CASSGGTGGFTDTQYF. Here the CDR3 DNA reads TGTGCCAGCAGTGGTGGGACAGGGGGCTTTACAGATACGCAGTATTTT.